The 2 T cell receptor beta chains below were found in one sample sequenced in a study of metastatic and nonmetastatic thyroid tumors (dated by TCRdb to between 2020 and 2021). No treatment had been received by any patient before thyroid surgery. The library came from PCR. These reads were obtained on an Illumina HiSeq 4000. The public reads were reprocessed in TCRdb via fastp at Q25 and MiXCR, keeping in-frame beta chains. Counted in this sample were about 19,000 clones; approximately 15% of them appeared once. In total, the top ten clones hold roughly 20% of the sample. The material sequenced was blood. Receptors were obtained from a male donor with papillary thyroid cancer or a benign thyroid nodule (not recorded which). Some clones in this sample may be carry-over from other donors' samples.

This clone was recorded at least ten times. The V and J genes are TRBV28 and TRBJ1-1; possible D gene TRBD1, 5 bases. V shed 2 bases and J shed 5 bases, with 9 bases lying between them. Germline V gene lookup returns CDR1 MDHEN and CDR2 SYDVKM. The CDR3 is made up of 13 amino acids. DNA of the CDR3: TGTGCCAGCAGTTTAAAGGGGTGGACTGAAGCTTTCTTT. Encoded protein: CASSLKGWTEAFF.

The gene calls are TRBV5-1 and TRBJ1-2, with 9 bases matching TRBD1. This CDR3 contains 14 residues. Germline V gives CDR1 SGHRS, CDR2 YFSETQ. The V segment lost 3 bases and the J segment 1 base; nucleotides outside the gene matches: 1. The CDR3 sequence: CASSWGQGNYGYTF. CDR3 nucleotides: TGCGCCAGCAGCTGGGGACAGGGTAACTATGGCTACACCTTC.